A single T cell receptor (beta chain) is shown here with its context. This sample was included in a study of blood T cell repertoires in COVID-19. As for the study in general: The analysed material was cDNA or gDNA that came from T cells, B-cell-depleted T cells, or PBMCs.

Libraries were prepared by immunoSEQ multiplex PCR; TCRdb keeps only in-frame clonotypes and omits some of them. Of about 290,000 clones in the sample, around 81% were seen once. The sample consisted of peripheral blood. This TCR derives from a woman aged 50 to 60 with active or convalescent COVID-19.

The CDR3 here is CASRKRGGATDTQYF. The CDR3 region has the DNA TGTGCCAGTAGAAAGAGGGGGGGGGCCACAGATACGCAGTATTTT. This chain links TRBV19 with TRBJ2-3; D may be TRBD2 (7 bases). CDR1 and CDR2 from the germline V gene are LNHDA and SQIVND (reference sequence). The CDR3 length is 15 residues. V was clipped by 6 bases and J by 2 bases, with 15 bases between them. The full variable domain, completed using reference TRBV19 and TRBJ2-3, is DGGITQSPKYLFRKEGQNVTLSCEQNLNHDAMYWYRQDPGQGLRLIYYSQIVNDFQKGDIAEGYSVSREKKESFPLTVTSAQKNPTAFYLCASRKRGGATDTQYFGPGTRLTVL.